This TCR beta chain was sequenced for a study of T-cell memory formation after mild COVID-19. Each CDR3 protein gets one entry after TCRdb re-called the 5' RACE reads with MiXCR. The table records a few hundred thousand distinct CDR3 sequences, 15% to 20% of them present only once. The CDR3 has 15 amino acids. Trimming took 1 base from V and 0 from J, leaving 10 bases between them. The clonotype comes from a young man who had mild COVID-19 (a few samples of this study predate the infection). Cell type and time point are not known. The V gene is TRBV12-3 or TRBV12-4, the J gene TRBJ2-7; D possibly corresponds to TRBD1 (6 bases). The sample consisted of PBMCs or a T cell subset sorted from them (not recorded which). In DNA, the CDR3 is TGTGCCAGCAGTTTAGGGACAGAAGTCTCCTACGAGCAGTACTTC. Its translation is CASSLGTEVSYEQYF.